This record looks at one TCR beta chain sequence and its context. The entry originates in a study of human T cells and chemical hapten exposure. Time point noted: patch test 1, 2 weeks after DPC sensitization. Stated treatment: therapeutic diphenylcyclopropenone sensitization with weekly scalp DPC. Every patch test was put on after a blood sample was taken. From the RACE reads, TCRdb called clonotypes with MiXCR, one entry per CDR3 protein. The table has 150,000 to 200,000 distinct CDR3 sequences, more than 12% seen once. Unmatched junction bases numbered 5, after V lost 2 bases and J lost 7 bases. The CDR3 contains 16 residues. Looked up from germline, CDR1 is SGHRS and CDR2 is YFSETQ.

The chain uses TRBV5-1 and TRBJ2-2; 13 bases match TRBD2. Sequencing used whole blood, obtained in connection with sensitization to the hapten diphenylcyclopropenone (DPC). The TCR sequence derives from a woman aged 25 to 39 with alopecia areata. Some clones in this sample may be carry-over from other donors' samples. The CDR3 here is CASSLLAGGPNGELFF. The CDR3 DNA reads TGCGCCAGCAGCTTACTAGCGGGAGGGCCGAACGGGGAGCTGTTTTTT.